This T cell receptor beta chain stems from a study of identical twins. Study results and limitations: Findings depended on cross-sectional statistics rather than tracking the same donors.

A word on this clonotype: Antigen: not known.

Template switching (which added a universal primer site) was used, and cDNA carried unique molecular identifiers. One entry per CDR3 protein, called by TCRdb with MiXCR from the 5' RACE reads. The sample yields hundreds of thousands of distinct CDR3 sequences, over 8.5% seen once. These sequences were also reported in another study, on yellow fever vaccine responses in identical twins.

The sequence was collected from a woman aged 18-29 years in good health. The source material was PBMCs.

The DNA for the CDR3 is TGTGCCAGCAGCTTCGGCCGGGGCCGCAATGAGCAGTTCTTC. Its protein is CASSFGRGRNEQFF. The chain couples TRBV7-3 to TRBJ2-1; possibly TRBD1 or TRBD2 for D (5 bases each). CDR1 and CDR2 (germline): SGHTA, FQGTGA. This CDR3 region has 14 residues. The ends were cut back, 3 bases at V and 6 bases at J, with 12 bases in the middle.